This T cell receptor (beta chain) was sequenced during a study of cytomegalovirus exposure and HLA in healthy donors. The study, taken as a whole, reports: Most TCR sequences were rare, but some public TCRs occurred in many donors. A few chains tied to CMV proved CMV antigen-specific in vitro. The authors later found HLA-associated TCR beta chains more clonally expanded than equally common others.

The PCR made use of 60 Vbeta and 13 Jbeta primers. The assay was immunoSEQ multiplex PCR, and TCRdb's table has in-frame clones only and misses some. The sample has over 200,000 clones, around 88% seen once; the top ten hold about 1%. A word on this clone: The antigen is undetermined.

This CDR3 contains 14 residues. Germline V gives CDR1 KGHSH, CDR2 LQKENI. Trimming pared 2 bases from V and 5 bases from J, leaving 13 bases between. As for the donors, each was a healthy bone marrow donor. The chain recombines TRBV18 with TRBJ2-7; the D is unclear. The sequence derives from a woman younger than 30 in good health and CMV-seronegative. The specimen was PBMCs. This CDR3 reads CASSPKSQAHEQYF. DNA of the CDR3: TGTGCCAGCTCACCAAAGTCCCAGGCCCACGAGCAGTACTTC.